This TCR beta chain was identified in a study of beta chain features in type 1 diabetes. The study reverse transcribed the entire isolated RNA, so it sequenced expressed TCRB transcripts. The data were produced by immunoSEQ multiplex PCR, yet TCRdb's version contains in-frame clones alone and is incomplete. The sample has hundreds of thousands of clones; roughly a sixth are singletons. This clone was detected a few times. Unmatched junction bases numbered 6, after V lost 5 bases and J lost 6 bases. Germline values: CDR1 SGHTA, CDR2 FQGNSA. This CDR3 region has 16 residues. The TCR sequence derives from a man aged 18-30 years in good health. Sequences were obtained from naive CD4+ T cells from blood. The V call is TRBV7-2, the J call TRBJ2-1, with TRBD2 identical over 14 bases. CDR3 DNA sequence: TGTGCCAGCAGCCCCTGGGGACTAGCGGGAGCCAATGAGCAGTTCTTC. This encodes CASSPWGLAGANEQFF.